In this sample, the clone carrying this TCR beta chain turned up many times. Its matching antigen is unknown. This entry comes from a study of CD8 T cells in ankylosing spondylitis. Overall study findings and caveats: One TCR beta motif, made up of 7 or 8 highly homologous variants, appeared characteristic of ankylosing spondylitis blood. Reactive arthritis synovial fluid and blood were previously reported to contain some motif variants.

Quantitative 5'-RACE with molecular barcodes was used to make the TCR beta libraries. TCRdb passed the 5' RACE reads through MiXCR, listing each CDR3 protein once. The profile shows approximately 220,000 distinct CDR3 sequences, roughly 18% of them singletons. The CDR3 contains 15 residues. Germline loops: CDR1 SEHNR, CDR2 FQNEAQ (reference sequence). Trimming at V came to 1 base and at J to 5 bases, leaving 3 bases not matched to a gene. Sequenced: blood, either unsorted or a sorted T cell fraction (not recorded which). The TCR sequence derives from a male donor with ankylosing spondylitis. V gene TRBV7-9 combines with J gene TRBJ2-5; 11 bases align to TRBD1. CDR3 sequence: CASSLGTGGRETQYF. Written as DNA, the CDR3 is TGTGCCAGCAGCTTAGGGACAGGGGGCCGGGAGACCCAGTACTTC. Using reference TRBV7-9 and TRBJ2-5 for the parts outside the CDR3, the full variable domain is DTGVSQNPRHKITKRGQNVTFRCDPISEHNRLYWYRQTLGQGPEFLTYFQNEAQLEKSRLLSDRFSAERPKGSFSTLEIQRTEQGDSAMYLCASSLGTGGRETQYFGPGTRLLVL.